Shown below are 7 T cell receptor beta chains from a single sample sequenced in a study of T cell changes during pregnancy in multiple sclerosis. Sequenced by immunoSEQ multiplex PCR; TCRdb stores in-frame clones only, minus some. The sample comprises about 62,000 clones, 89% of which are singletons, and 2.5% to 3% rests with the top ten. The specimen was peripheral blood, collected in the first trimester of pregnancy. These receptors were collected from a female donor with multiple sclerosis, enrolled in a pregnancy study.

This clone has only a few counts. The V call is TRBV18, the J call TRBJ1-1; D is perhaps TRBD1 (6 bases). There are 14 residues in the CDR3. CDR1 is KGHSH and CDR2 is LQKENI in the germline V gene. V gave up 3 bases and J gave up 6 bases, with 14 bases separating them. In nucleotides, the CDR3 is TGTGCCAGCTCACCGGGAACAGGGCGGGCTGAAGCTTTCTTT. It is translated as CASSPGTGRAEAFF.

The gene calls are TRBV7-8 and TRBJ2-2; TRBD1 agrees at 8 bases. The CDR3 runs to 17 residues. The germline CDR1 and CDR2 sequences are SGHVS and FQNEAQ. The V gene end was trimmed by 4 bases and the J gene end by 3 bases; junction bases not matched to a gene: 10. CDR3 amino acids: CASSYPRQGTHTGELFF. CDR3 coding DNA: TGTGCCAGCAGCTACCCCCGACAGGGGACCCACACCGGGGAGCTGTTTTTT.

The V call is TRBV2, the J call TRBJ2-1; TRBD2 matches at 9 bases. CDR1 is SNHLY and CDR2 is FYNNEI in the germline V gene. This CDR3 has 16 residues. The J segment lost 3 bases and the V segment lost 5 bases, leaving 8 bases of the junction unmatched. For the CDR3, the DNA is TGTGCCAGCAGTAGGGGACTAGCTTTTCTCTACAATGAGCAGTTCTTC. This codes for CASSRGLAFLYNEQFF.

The V gene is TRBV6-6, the J gene TRBJ2-1; D gene uncertain. This CDR3 is built from 13 residues. Per germline, CDR1 MNHNY and CDR2 SVGAGI (reference sequence). V dropped 3 bases and J dropped 3 bases, with 6 bases sitting between them. As DNA, the CDR3 is TGTGCCAGCAGTTATCACGGCTACAATGAGCAGTTCTTC. It codes for CASSYHGYNEQFF.

This clone was found once. The chain is built from TRBV29-1 and TRBJ1-3; 9 nucleotides agree with TRBD1. V was clipped by 8 bases and J by 1 base; unmatched bases: 6. Germline lookup yields CDR1 SQVTM and CDR2 ANQGSEA. The CDR3 sequence is 14 residues long. For the CDR3, the DNA is TGCAGCATAAAAGGGACAGGGTCTGGAAACACCATATATTTT. Translation: CSIKGTGSGNTIYF.

The V and J genes are TRBV5-1 and TRBJ1-1; no clear D gene. Germline CDR1 reads SGHRS; CDR2 reads YFSETQ. The CDR3 runs 14 residues. The V end lost 0 bases, the J end lost 4 bases, and 10 bases lay between the germline ends. This CDR3 is CASSLDRPPTEAFF. The CDR3 nucleotides are TGCGCCAGCAGCTTGGATCGTCCTCCCACTGAAGCTTTCTTT.

J is TRBJ2-1 and V is TRBV5-1; tentatively, D is TRBD1 (5 bases). Germline-derived CDR1 and CDR2 are SGHRS and YFSETQ. The germline V and J ends were trimmed by 1 base and 9 bases, with 14 bases remaining between them. CDR3 size: 14 residues. CDR3 bases: TGCGCCAGCAGCTTGTCGTCCAGAACAGGTGAGCAGTTCTTC. Translating it yields CASSLSSRTGEQFF.